The rows below give T cell receptor beta chains drawn from one sample of a study of blood T cell repertoires in COVID-19. The data were produced by immunoSEQ multiplex PCR, yet TCRdb's version contains in-frame clones alone and is incomplete. The data show 78,000 or so clones, approximately 89% seen once. Material: peripheral blood. These receptor sequences come from a man in his forties or fifties with active or convalescent COVID-19. Each CDR3 is given with its conserved first and last residue. A D gene is named only where the DNA matches it firmly. Not every row has a clone size; where given, it reads once, few, many or a size class.

D	size	J	V	DNA	CDR3
-	-	TRBJ1-2	TRBV5-8	TGTGCCAGCAGCAGGAACCTCAGGGCCTTTTATGGCTACACCTTC	CASSRNLRAFYGYTF
TRBD1	-	TRBJ1-1	TRBV19	TGTGCCAGTAGAGACCCAGGGGGCACTGAAGCTTTCTTT	CASRDPGGTEAFF
-	-	TRBJ1-2	TRBV14	TGTGCCAGCAGCCAAGGGGCGCTTGGCTATGGCTACACCTTC	CASSQGALGYGYTF
TRBD1	-	TRBJ1-2	TRBV30	TGTGCCTGGAGTGTAAATGAGGGGGCGGAGTATGGCTACACCTTC	CAWSVNEGAEYGYTF
TRBD1	-	TRBJ2-5	TRBV2	TGTGCCAGCAGTCCGGACAGGGCGGAGACCCAGTACTTC	CASSPDRAETQYF
-	few	TRBJ1-4	TRBV7-8	TGTGCCAGCAGCTTAGGCGGGCGACCTAATGAAAAACTGTTTTTT	CASSLGGRPNEKLFF
-	-	TRBJ1-6	TRBV6-6	TGTGCCAGCAGTCTCGGACAAATTAATTCACCCCTCCACTTT	CASSLGQINSPLHF
TRBD1	-	TRBJ1-4	TRBV18	TGTGCCAGCTCACCTGTCCAGGGGGCTTATGAAAAACTGTTTTTT	CASSPVQGAYEKLFF
TRBD1	once	TRBJ2-3	TRBV6-5	TGTGCCAGCAGTTACTCGACTGGGCAGGGGGCAGATACGCAGTATTTT	CASSYSTGQGADTQYF
-	-	TRBJ2-5	TRBV5-1	TGCGCCAGCCTACGGGACTTGGGTACGGAGACCCAGTACTTC	CASLRDLGTETQYF
TRBD2	once	TRBJ2-3	TRBV4-1	TGCGCCAGCAGCCAACCACCTCTAAAGCGGGGGGGGGAAGATACGCAGTATTTT	CASSQPPLKRGGEDTQYF
TRBD2	-	TRBJ2-2	TRBV14	TGTGCCAGCAGCCAAGAGGCGCTTAGCGGGGGGTTTACCGGGGAGCTGTTTTTT	CASSQEALSGGFTGELFF
-	-	TRBJ1-1	TRBV28	TGTGCCAGCAGTGGGGCCACTGAAGCTTTCTTT	CASSGATEAFF
TRBD1	-	TRBJ1-2	TRBV2	TGTGCCAGCAGACGAACCGGGACAGGGATGGATGGCTACACCTTC	CASRRTGTGMDGYTF
-	-	TRBJ2-5	TRBV7-2	TGTGCCAGCAGCCTACAAGAGACCCAGTACTTC	CASSLQETQYF
-	once	TRBJ1-2	TRBV28	TGTGCCAGCATCCGAACAGGGAAATATGGCTACACCTTC	CASIRTGKYGYTF
-	-	TRBJ1-2	TRBV27	TGTGCCAGCAGTTTGGTCCCAAGAGGGGGAGGCTACACCTTC	CASSLVPRGGGYTF
TRBD2	-	TRBJ2-3	TRBV7-9	TGTGCCAGCAGCTTGGGACGACTAGCCGAAGCAGATACGCAGTATTTT	CASSLGRLAEADTQYF
-	-	TRBJ2-1	TRBV18	TGTGCCAGCTCACCACACGACAGGCACAATGAGCAGTTCTTC	CASSPHDRHNEQFF
TRBD2	-	TRBJ2-3	TRBV27	TGTGCCAGCAGTTTTATTAGCGGGGGGGAAGGTACGCAGTATTTT	CASSFISGGEGTQYF
TRBD2	-	TRBJ2-1	TRBV7-2	TGTGCCAGCAGCTTTACTAGCGCTGCCTACAATGAGCAGTTCTTC	CASSFTSAAYNEQFF
TRBD1	-	TRBJ1-1	TRBV3-1/TRBV3-2	TGTGCCAGCAGCGACCCGGGACAGGGGGCGCGGACTGAAGCTTTCTTT	CASSDPGQGARTEAFF
-	-	TRBJ2-3	TRBV25-1	TGTGCCAGCAGTGAACTAGCAGGCACAGATACGCAGTATTTT	CASSELAGTDTQYF
TRBD1	-	TRBJ1-4	TRBV4-3	TGCGCCAGCAGCCAAGACTCCTGGGACAGGGGTGGGGAAAAACTGTTTTTT	CASSQDSWDRGGEKLFF
TRBD2	-	TRBJ2-7	TRBV7-2	TGTGCCAGCAGCCCAAGACTAGCGGGGTCCTACGAGCAGTACTTC	CASSPRLAGSYEQYF
TRBD2	-	TRBJ2-1	TRBV28	TGTGCCAGCAGTTCAATGGAACCCCCTAGCGGGGCTTACAATGAGCAGTTCTTC	CASSSMEPPSGAYNEQFF
-	-	TRBJ2-7	TRBV2	TGTGCCAGCAGTCAGACTCCCTACTACGAGCAGTACTTC	CASSQTPYYEQYF
TRBD1	-	TRBJ1-1	TRBV5-5	TGTGCCAGCAGCTTGAACAGGGGGGTTGAAGGCACTGAAGCTTTCTTT	CASSLNRGVEGTEAFF
-	-	TRBJ2-2	TRBV7-2	TGTGCCAGCACCAGGGGGGTGAACACCGGGGAGCTGTTTTTT	CASTRGVNTGELFF
TRBD1	-	TRBJ2-2	TRBV5-1	TGCGCCAGCAGCCGACAGGGACCGAACACCGGGGAGCTGTTTTTT	CASSRQGPNTGELFF
TRBD1	-	TRBJ2-3	TRBV29-1	TGCAGCGTTTTCAGGGGGAATACAGATACGCAGTATTTT	CSVFRGNTDTQYF
-	-	TRBJ2-1	TRBV10-1	TGCGCCAGCAGTGACTTTAGAAGGGGGGAGCAGTTCTTC	CASSDFRRGEQFF
-	-	TRBJ1-5	TRBV30	TGTGCCTGGAGTCTAAAGGGGTTTCAGCCCCAGCATTTT	CAWSLKGFQPQHF
-	-	TRBJ2-6	TRBV24-1	TGTGCCACCAGTGATTTTCAGGGGAGCTCTGGGGCCAACGTCCTGACTTTC	CATSDFQGSSGANVLTF
-	once	TRBJ1-2	TRBV2	TGTGCCAGCAGTGGGCAGGGAAAGGGCTACACCTTC	CASSGQGKGYTF
-	-	TRBJ1-1	TRBV10-3	TGTGCCATAAAAGGGGACACTGAAGCTTTCTTT	CAIKGDTEAFF
TRBD2	-	TRBJ2-7	TRBV27	TGTGCCAGCAGTCGAATGGGGGGGGAACCCTACGAGCAGTACTTC	CASSRMGGEPYEQYF
-	few	TRBJ2-3	TRBV5-4	TGTGCCAGCAACAGACAGGGCACAGATACGCAGTATTTT	CASNRQGTDTQYF
TRBD1	-	TRBJ2-7	TRBV7-2	TGTGCCAGCAGCTTAGCCGTGGGACAGGGGAGCTCCTACGAGCAGTACTTC	CASSLAVGQGSSYEQYF
-	-	TRBJ2-7	TRBV6-5	TGTGCCACCCAGGGAGGCTCCTACGAGCAGTACTTC	CATQGGSYEQYF
TRBD1	-	TRBJ2-3	TRBV18	TGTGCCAGCTCCCGACAGGGGGTCGTTATCGGGAATACGCAGTATTTT	CASSRQGVVIGNTQYF
TRBD1	-	TRBJ1-4	TRBV10-3	TGTGCCATCAGTGAGGGACAGGGGGCGGGAGAAAAACTGTTTTTT	CAISEGQGAGEKLFF
TRBD2	-	TRBJ2-3	TRBV3-1/TRBV3-2	TGTGCCAGCAGCCACAGCGGGGGGGCATTTGATACGCAGTATTTT	CASSHSGGAFDTQYF
TRBD1	-	TRBJ1-6	TRBV4-3	TGCGCCAGCAGCCAAGCCGCGGGACAGGGTTCACCCCTCCACTTT	CASSQAAGQGSPLHF
-	-	TRBJ1-3	TRBV27	TGTGCCAGCAGTCCCTCCCGCGGGACTGGAAACACCATATATTTT	CASSPSRGTGNTIYF
-	-	TRBJ2-5	TRBV24-1	TGTGCCACCAGTGCGTTTGAGACCCAGTACTTC	CATSAFETQYF
TRBD2	-	TRBJ2-3	TRBV24-1	TGTGCCACCAGTGAAGCGGGGGGGGGCAAAGATACGCAGTATTTT	CATSEAGGGKDTQYF
-	-	TRBJ1-6	TRBV27	TGTGCCAGCAGTTTGGGCAGGGGATCCTATAATTCACCCCTCCACTTT	CASSLGRGSYNSPLHF
-	-	TRBJ1-6	TRBV10-1	TGCGCCAGCTTTGGGGAGGAGATCGGTAGTGATATTAATTCACCCCTCCACTTT	CASFGEEIGSDINSPLHF
TRBD2	-	TRBJ2-5	TRBV3-1/TRBV3-2	TGTGCCAGTGCGCCGGGACTAGCGGGGGTTACGCGAGAGACCCAGTACTTC	CASAPGLAGVTRETQYF
-	-	TRBJ2-5	TRBV28	TGTGCCAGCAGTTGGGGACTTACCGGAGAGACCCAGTACTTC	CASSWGLTGETQYF
-	-	TRBJ2-6	TRBV24-1	TGTGCCACCGCGGGAGGGGCCAACGTCCTGACTTTC	CATAGGANVLTF
TRBD1	few	TRBJ1-5	TRBV5-3	TGTGCCAGAAGCCCGAGGGTCAGGGGGCGTCAGCCCCAGCATTTT	CARSPRVRGRQPQHF
TRBD1	-	TRBJ1-5	TRBV5-8	TGTGCCAGCAGCTCAACTACAGGGGTCGGGAATCAGCCCCAGCATTTT	CASSSTTGVGNQPQHF